This T cell receptor beta chain stems from a study of CD8 T cells in ankylosing spondylitis. This clonotype was detected only a few times. Each CDR3 protein is one row after TCRdb ran MiXCR on the 5' RACE reads. The data contain about 39,000 distinct CDR3 sequences, less than 4% of them singletons. The CDR3 runs 14 residues. The V end was cut by 4 bases, the J end by 1 base, with 10 bases between. Germline assignment: CDR1 SGDLS and CDR2 YYNGEE. The sequence was obtained from a male donor with ankylosing spondylitis or in good health (not recorded which). The material sequenced was blood, either unsorted or a sorted T cell fraction (not recorded which). The chain is built from TRBV9 and TRBJ2-3; possibly TRBD2 for D (5 bases). CDR3 nucleotides: TGTGCCAGCAGCCCCGGGGTGGGCACAGATACGCAGTATTTT. It yields the protein CASSPGVGTDTQYF.